The T cell receptor beta chain described here comes from a study of cytomegalovirus exposure and HLA in healthy donors. The CDR3 covers 17 residues. After removal of 3 bases from V and 2 bases from J, the junction contained 9 bases not matched to a gene. Germline CDR1 MNHEY, CDR2 SMNVEV (reference sequence). Findings and caveats of the study: Reportedly, HLA-A and HLA-B alleles of most subjects were accurately predicted from TCR beta. Earlier analysis yielded a pattern in which most TCR beta V segments were productive about 90% or about 30% of the time.

Primers: 60 Vbeta forward and 13 Jbeta reverse. The method was immunoSEQ multiplex PCR; TCRdb's version includes in-frame clones alone and lacks a portion of them. The sample includes some 89,000 clones. Worth noting for this clone: Its antigen is undetermined.

Sequencing was carried out using PBMCs. This chain links TRBV27 with TRBJ2-3, with TRBD2 matching over 9 bases. The clonotype was recovered from a woman aged 25 to 39 in good health and CMV-seronegative. CDR3 DNA: TGTGCCAGCAGTTTTGCCTGGCTAGCGGGGATCACAGATACGCAGTATTTT. It codes for CASSFAWLAGITDTQYF.